This T cell receptor beta chain was profiled in a study of shared clonotypes between healthy human individuals. Whole-study findings and limits: Generation probability values for non-shared clonotypes were lower than those for clonotypes shared by all four donors. Sampling involved blood alone; tissue repertoires likely differ.

With regard to this clone: Its antigen is still unknown.

Only Caucasian adults living in Nashville, Tennessee made up the donor group. Clones were sequenced by immunoSEQ multiplex PCR, and TCRdb holds only the in-frame ones, with some missing. The table lists roughly 1,500,000 clones, approximately 98.5% of them singletons. The clonotype originates from a young man in good health. The sequenced sample was naive CD4+ T cells sorted from blood. The subset here: CD45RA+ positively selected.

The CDR3: CASSANTGTGGRGYTF. CDR3 DNA: TGTGCCAGCTCAGCCAACACCGGGACAGGGGGCCGGGGCTACACCTTC. The chain is built from TRBV18 and TRBJ1-2, with 12 bases lining up with TRBD1. This CDR3 is built from 16 residues. Per the germline V gene, CDR1 is KGHSH and CDR2 is LQKENI. J gave up 8 bases and V 5 bases, and 12 bases lay outside the gene matches. Supplemented by reference TRBV18 and TRBJ1-2, the full variable domain reads NAGVMQNPRHLVRRRGQEARLRCSPMKGHSHVYWYRQLPEEGLKFMVYLQKENIIDESGMPKERFSAEFPKEGPSILRIQQVVRGDSAAYFCASSANTGTGGRGYTFGSGTRLTVV.